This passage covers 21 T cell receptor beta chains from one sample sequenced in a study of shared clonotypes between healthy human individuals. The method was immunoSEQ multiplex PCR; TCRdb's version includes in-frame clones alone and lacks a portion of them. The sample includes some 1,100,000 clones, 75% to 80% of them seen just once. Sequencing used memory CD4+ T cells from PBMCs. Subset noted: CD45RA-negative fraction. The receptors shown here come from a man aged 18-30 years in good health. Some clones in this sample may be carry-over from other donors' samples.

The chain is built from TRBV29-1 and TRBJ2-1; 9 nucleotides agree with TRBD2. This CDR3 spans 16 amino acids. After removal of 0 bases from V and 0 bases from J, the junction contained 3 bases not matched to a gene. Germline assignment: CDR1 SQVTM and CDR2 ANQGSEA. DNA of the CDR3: TGCAGCGTTGAAGAGGGTAGCGGGGGCTCCTACAATGAGCAGTTCTTC. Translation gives CSVEEGSGGSYNEQFF.

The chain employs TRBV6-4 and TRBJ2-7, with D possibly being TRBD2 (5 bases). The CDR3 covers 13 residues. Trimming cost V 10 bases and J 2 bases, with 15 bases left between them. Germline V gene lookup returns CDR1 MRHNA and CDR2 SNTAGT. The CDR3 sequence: CATAGLRAYEQYF. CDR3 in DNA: TGTGCCACGGCCGGCCTGCGGGCCTACGAGCAGTACTTC.

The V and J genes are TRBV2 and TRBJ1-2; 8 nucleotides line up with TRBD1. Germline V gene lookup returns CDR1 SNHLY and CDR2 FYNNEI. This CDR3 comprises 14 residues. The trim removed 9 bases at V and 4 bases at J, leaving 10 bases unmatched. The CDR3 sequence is CASSLRQGSYGYTF. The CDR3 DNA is TGTGCCAGTTCTCTGAGACAGGGGAGCTATGGCTACACCTTC.

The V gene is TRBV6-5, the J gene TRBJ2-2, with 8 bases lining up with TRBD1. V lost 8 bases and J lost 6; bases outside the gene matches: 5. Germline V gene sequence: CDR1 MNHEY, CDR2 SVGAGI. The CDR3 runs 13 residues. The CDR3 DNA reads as TGTGCCAGCCGGACAGGGACCCCCGGGGAGCTGTTTTTT. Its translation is CASRTGTPGELFF.

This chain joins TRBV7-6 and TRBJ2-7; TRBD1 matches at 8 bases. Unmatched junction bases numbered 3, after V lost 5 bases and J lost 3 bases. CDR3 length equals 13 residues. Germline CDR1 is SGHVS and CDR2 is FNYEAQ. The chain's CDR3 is CASSATGGYEQYF. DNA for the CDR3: TGTGCCAGCAGCGCAACAGGGGGCTACGAGCAGTACTTC. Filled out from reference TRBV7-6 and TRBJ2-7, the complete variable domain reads GAGVSQSPRYKVTKRGQDVALRCDPISGHVSLYWYRQALGQGPEFLTYFNYEAQQDKSGLPNDRFSAERPEGSISTLTIQRTEQRDSAMYRCASSATGGYEQYFGPGTRLTVT.

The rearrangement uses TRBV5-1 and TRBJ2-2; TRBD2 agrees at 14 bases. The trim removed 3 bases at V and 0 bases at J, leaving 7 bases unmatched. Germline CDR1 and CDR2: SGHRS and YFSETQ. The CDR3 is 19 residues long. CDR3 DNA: TGCGCCAGCAGCTCAGCGGGACTAGCGGGGGACGCGAACACCGGGGAGCTGTTTTTT. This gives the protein CASSSAGLAGDANTGELFF.

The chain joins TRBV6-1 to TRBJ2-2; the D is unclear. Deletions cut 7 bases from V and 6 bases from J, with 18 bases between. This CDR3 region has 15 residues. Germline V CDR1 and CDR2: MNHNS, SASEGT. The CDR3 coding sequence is TGTGCCAGCAAATATAGGGTGGGTTCCTCCGGGGAGCTGTTTTTT. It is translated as CASKYRVGSSGELFF.

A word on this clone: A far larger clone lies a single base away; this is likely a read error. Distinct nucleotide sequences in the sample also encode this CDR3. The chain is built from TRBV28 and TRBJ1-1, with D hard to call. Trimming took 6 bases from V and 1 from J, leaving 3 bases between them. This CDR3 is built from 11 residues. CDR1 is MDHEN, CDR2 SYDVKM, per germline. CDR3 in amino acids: CASRRNTEAFF. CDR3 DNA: TGTGCCAGCAGGCGGAACACTGAAGCTTTCTTT.

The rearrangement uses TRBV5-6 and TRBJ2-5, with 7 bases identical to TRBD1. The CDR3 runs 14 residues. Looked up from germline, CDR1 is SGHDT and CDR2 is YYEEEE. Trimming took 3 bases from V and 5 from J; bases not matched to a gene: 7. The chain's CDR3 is CASSSTGSRETQYF. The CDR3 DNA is TGTGCCAGCAGCTCGACAGGGTCGCGGGAGACCCAGTACTTC.

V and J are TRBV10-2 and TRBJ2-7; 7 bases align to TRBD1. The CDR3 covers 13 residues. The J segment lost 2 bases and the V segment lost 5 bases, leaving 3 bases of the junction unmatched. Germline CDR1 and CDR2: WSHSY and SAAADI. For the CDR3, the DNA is TGCGCCAGCAGTATGACAGGGCCCTACGAGCAGTACTTC. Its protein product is CASSMTGPYEQYF.

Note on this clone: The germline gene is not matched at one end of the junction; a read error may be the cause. Here the CDR3 DNA reads TGTGCCAGCAGCGTAGAATCTAGGTCCATCATCTTC. Protein product: CASSVESRSIIF. The chain couples TRBV9 to TRBJ2-1; no clear D. CDR3 length equals 12 residues. Looked up from germline, CDR1 is SGDLS and CDR2 is YYNGEE.

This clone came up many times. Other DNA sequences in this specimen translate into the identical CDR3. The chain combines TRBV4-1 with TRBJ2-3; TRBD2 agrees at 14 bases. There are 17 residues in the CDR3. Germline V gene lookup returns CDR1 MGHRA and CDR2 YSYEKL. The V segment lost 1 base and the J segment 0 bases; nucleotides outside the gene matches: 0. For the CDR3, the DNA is TGCGCCAGCAGCCAAGGGACTAGCGGGAGGAGCACAGATACGCAGTATTTT. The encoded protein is CASSQGTSGRSTDTQYF.

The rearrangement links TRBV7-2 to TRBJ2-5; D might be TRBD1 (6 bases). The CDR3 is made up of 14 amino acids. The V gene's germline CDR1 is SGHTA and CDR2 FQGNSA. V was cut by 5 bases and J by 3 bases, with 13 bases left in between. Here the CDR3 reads CASSETGWKETQYF. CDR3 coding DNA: TGTGCCAGCAGCGAGACAGGTTGGAAAGAGACCCAGTACTTC.

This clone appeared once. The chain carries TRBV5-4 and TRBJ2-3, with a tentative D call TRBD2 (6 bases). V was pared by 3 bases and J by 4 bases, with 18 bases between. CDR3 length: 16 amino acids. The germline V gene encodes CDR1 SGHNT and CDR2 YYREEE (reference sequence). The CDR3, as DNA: TGTGCCAGCAGCTCCGTAGGTCAGGGAGGAGCAGATACGCAGTATTTT. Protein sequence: CASSSVGQGGADTQYF.

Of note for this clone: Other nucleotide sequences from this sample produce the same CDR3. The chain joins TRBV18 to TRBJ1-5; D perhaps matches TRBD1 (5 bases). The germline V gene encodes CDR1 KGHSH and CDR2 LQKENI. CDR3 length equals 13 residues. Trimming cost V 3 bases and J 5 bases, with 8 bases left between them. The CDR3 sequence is CASSPQGDQPQHF. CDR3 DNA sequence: TGTGCCAGCTCACCTCAGGGAGATCAGCCCCAGCATTTT.

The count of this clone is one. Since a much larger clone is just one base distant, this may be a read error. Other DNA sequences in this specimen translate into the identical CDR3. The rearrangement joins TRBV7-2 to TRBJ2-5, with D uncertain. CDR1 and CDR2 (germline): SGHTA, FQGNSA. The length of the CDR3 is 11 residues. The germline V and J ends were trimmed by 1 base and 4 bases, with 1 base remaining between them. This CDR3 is CASSLVETQYF. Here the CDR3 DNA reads TGTGCCAGCAGCTTAGTAGAGACCCAGTACTTC.

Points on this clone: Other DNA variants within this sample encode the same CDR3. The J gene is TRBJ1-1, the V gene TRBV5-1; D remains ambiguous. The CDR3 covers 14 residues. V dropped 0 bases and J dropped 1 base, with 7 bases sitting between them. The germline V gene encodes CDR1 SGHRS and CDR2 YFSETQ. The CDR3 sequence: CASSLASGNTEAFF. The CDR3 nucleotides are TGCGCCAGCAGCTTGGCCAGCGGGAACACTGAAGCTTTCTTT.

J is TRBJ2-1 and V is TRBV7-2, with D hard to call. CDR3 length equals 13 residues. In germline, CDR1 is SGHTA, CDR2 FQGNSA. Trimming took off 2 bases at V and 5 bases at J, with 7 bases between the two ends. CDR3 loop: CASSLMANNEQFF. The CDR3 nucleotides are TGTGCCAGCAGCTTAATGGCTAACAATGAGCAGTTCTTC.

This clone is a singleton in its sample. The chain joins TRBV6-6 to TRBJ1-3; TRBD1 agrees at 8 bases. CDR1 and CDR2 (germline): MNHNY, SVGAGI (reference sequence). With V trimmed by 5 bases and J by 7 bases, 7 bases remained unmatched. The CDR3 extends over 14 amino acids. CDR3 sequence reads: CASSTGGTRNTIYF. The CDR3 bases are TGTGCCAGCAGTACAGGGGGAACACGGAACACCATATATTTT.

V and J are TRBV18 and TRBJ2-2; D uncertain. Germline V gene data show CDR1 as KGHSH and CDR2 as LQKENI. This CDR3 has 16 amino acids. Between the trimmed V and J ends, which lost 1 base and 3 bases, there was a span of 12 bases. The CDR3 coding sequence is TGTGCCAGCTCACCACGTCGGGTGGTGGACACCGGGGAGCTGTTTTTT. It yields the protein CASSPRRVVDTGELFF.

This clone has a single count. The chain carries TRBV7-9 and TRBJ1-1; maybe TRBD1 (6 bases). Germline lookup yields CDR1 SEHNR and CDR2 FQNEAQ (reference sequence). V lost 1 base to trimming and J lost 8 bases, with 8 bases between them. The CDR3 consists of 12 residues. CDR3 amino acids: CASSLVDREAFF. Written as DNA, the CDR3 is TGTGCCAGCAGCTTAGTAGACAGGGAAGCTTTCTTT. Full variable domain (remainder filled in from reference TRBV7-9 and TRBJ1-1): DTGVSQNPRHKITKRGQNVTFRCDPISEHNRLYWYRQTLGQGPEFLTYFQNEAQLEKSRLLSDRFSAERPKGSFSTLEIQRTEQGDSAMYLCASSLVDREAFFGQGTRLTVV.